This T cell receptor beta chain was captured by sequencing in a study of blood T cell repertoires in COVID-19 (dated by TCRdb to 2018 to 2021). With respect to the entire study: Collaborator samples came from the United States, Italy and Spain and covered acute and convalescent phases of COVID-19. The prospective study material was composed of cDNA or gDNA derived from T cells, B-cell-depleted T cells, or PBMCs. Subjects who had been exposed to COVID-19, were actively infected with it, or had recovered from it provided the deeply sampled blood TCRbeta repertoires that made up the dataset. The repertoires were released in a freely available public database intended as a resource for research on the immune response to SARS-CoV-2. The samples were drawn from two sources: the first 160 participants of the ongoing ImmuneRACE study, and 1,254 subjects contributed by 6 global collaborators. A de-identified subject ID, COVID-19 status, age in years and sex were almost always included in the sample metadata. Where available, HLA class I and class II types were taken from metadata supplied by the sample provider and were not determined by assay-based typing. General conclusions and limits of the study: The amount of clinical and demographic metadata varied by source and participant and was provided uncurated.

To note about this clone: The target of this receptor is not known. No clone much larger than this one lies a single base away; base qualities are absent.

TCRbeta CDR3 regions were amplified from genomic DNA using the immunoSEQ Assay, a bias-controlled multiplex PCR. Per the original workflow: The number of nucleated cells in each sample was estimated by amplification of reference gene primers within the assay. Sequence reads were collapsed and filtered to measure the absolute abundance of every unique TCRbeta CDR3 rearrangement. For each sample, productive Simpson clonality was calculated by taking the square root of Simpson's diversity index across productive rearrangements. Imported from immuneACCESS, the table was reduced by TCRdb to in-frame sequences with V and J called. These copies leave out some clones; in studies compared against another copy, an unresolved V gene accounts for under half, and the cause of the remainder is not known. V and J calls and clone size are copied from that table; D and trimming were computed from the DNA. This sample gives about 100,000 clones in total; around 87% of them show up just once. The top ten constitute about 20% of the sample.

Collaborating institutions collected whole blood in K2EDTA tubes following their own protocols. Collaborator samples were shipped for TCRbeta analysis as frozen whole blood, isolated PBMCs, or DNA extracted from either sample type. CDR1 and CDR2 were assigned from the germline V gene as MNHEY and SVGAGI. Reading from cysteine to phenylalanine, the CDR3 counts 14 amino acids. Kept here is only the CDR3 DNA, which spans 42 bases and is read in frame from base 1. V loses 6 bases of germline sequence and J loses 0 bases, and the interval between the two ends is 12 bases. The sample consisted of peripheral blood. The receptor was isolated from a human donor in a cohort sampled during active COVID-19. This chain is built from TRBV6-5 and TRBJ2-7; possibly the D gene is TRBD1, per 6 matching bases. The sequence in DNA is TGTGCCAGCAGACGGACAGCGACCTCCTACGAGCAGTACTTC. Its protein is CASRRTATSYEQYF.